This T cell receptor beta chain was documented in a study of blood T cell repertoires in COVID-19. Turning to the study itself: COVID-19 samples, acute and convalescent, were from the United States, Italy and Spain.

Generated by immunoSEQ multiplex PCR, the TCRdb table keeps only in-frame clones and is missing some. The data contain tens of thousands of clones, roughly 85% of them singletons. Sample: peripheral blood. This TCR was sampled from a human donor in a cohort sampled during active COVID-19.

The chain's CDR3 is CASSLAGVPDTQYF. DNA for the CDR3: TGTGCCAGCAGTCTAGCGGGTGTCCCAGATACGCAGTATTTT. This chain uses TRBV11-3 with TRBJ2-3, with 8 bases identical to TRBD2. V shed 6 bases, J shed 4 bases, and the junction held 6 bases outside the gene matches. There are 14 residues in the CDR3. CDR1 and CDR2 from the germline V gene are SGHNT and YENEEA.